The 24 T cell receptor beta chains reported below all come from one sample, sequenced in a study of blood T cell repertoires in COVID-19. The method was immunoSEQ multiplex PCR; TCRdb's version includes in-frame clones alone and lacks a portion of them. The table includes about 200,000 clones, approximately 90% detected once. Sequencing used peripheral blood. The receptors were gathered from a man at least 80 years old with acute or convalescent COVID-19.

This chain links TRBV7-3 with TRBJ2-2; 11 bases are a match to TRBD2. Germline assignment: CDR1 SGHTA and CDR2 FQGTGA. The trim removed 6 bases at V and 6 bases at J, leaving 9 bases unmatched. The CDR3 sequence is 16 residues long. The CDR3 coding sequence is TGTGCCAGCAGACAAAATAGCGGGAGGGCCTCCGGGGAGCTGTTTTTT. It translates to CASRQNSGRASGELFF.

The chain carries TRBV7-2 and TRBJ2-3; TRBD1 matches at 7 bases. CDR3 size: 16 residues. The germline V gene has CDR1 SGHTA and CDR2 FQGNSA. With 5 bases clipped from V and 4 bases from J, the junction kept 12 bases outside the gene matches. The CDR3 coding sequence is TGTGCCAGCAGCACTGGACACGGGACAGCTGCAGATACGCAGTATTTT. It codes for CASSTGHGTAADTQYF.

CDR3 sequence: CASSWRTTSGSGTGELFF. The CDR3 coding sequence is TGCGCCAGCAGCTGGAGAACGACTAGCGGGAGTGGTACCGGGGAGCTGTTTTTT. V and J are TRBV5-1 and TRBJ2-2, with 12 bases that match TRBD2. CDR3 length: 18 residues. Losses at the gene ends were 3 bases for V and 5 bases for J; bases not matched to a gene: 11. Germline CDR1 is SGHRS and CDR2 is YFSETQ.

The chain combines TRBV7-3 with TRBJ2-1; 7 positions match TRBD1. This CDR3 has 16 amino acids. Germline loops: CDR1 SGHTA, CDR2 FQGTGA. V trimming: 0 bases; J trimming: 3 bases; junction bases outside the gene matches: 5. The CDR3 DNA sequence: TGTGCCAGCAGCTTAACCGGGACAGAATACTACAATGAGCAGTTCTTC. Amino acids: CASSLTGTEYYNEQFF.

A single count supports this clone. V is TRBV28 and J is TRBJ1-6; the D is unclear. Trimming removed 6 bases at V and 0 bases at J, with 9 bases between. The V gene's germline CDR1 is MDHEN and CDR2 SYDVKM. The CDR3 runs to 15 residues. The CDR3 bases are TGTGCCAGCAGAGACACGAGCTCCTATAATTCACCCCTCCACTTT. It encodes CASRDTSSYNSPLHF. The full variable domain, with the rest looked up from reference TRBV28 and TRBJ1-6, is DVKVTQSSRYLVKRTGEKVFLECVQDMDHENMFWYRQDPGLGLRLIYFSYDVKMKEKGDIPEGYSVSREKKERFSLILESASTNQTSMYLCASRDTSSYNSPLHFGNGTRLTVT.

The rearrangement uses TRBV5-3 and TRBJ2-7, with a possible D match to TRBD2 (6 bases). TRBV5-3 is placed among ORFs of uncertain function. CDR3 length: 15 residues. Trimming stripped 5 bases from V and 1 base from J, with 16 bases between. Here the CDR3 DNA reads TGTGCCAGAAGGGGCGGGACGGAACCTTCCTACGAGCAGTACTTC. Its translation: CARRGGTEPSYEQYF.

This sequence joins TRBV7-9 and TRBJ1-3; D is perhaps TRBD1 (6 bases). This CDR3 region has 15 residues. The V gene's germline CDR1 is SEHNR and CDR2 FQNEAQ (reference sequence). V lost 0 bases to trimming and J lost 3 bases, with 9 bases between them. CDR3 sequence: CASSLAGAIGNTIYF. CDR3 coding DNA: TGTGCCAGCAGCTTAGCGGGGGCGATTGGAAACACCATATATTTT. Based on the CDR3 plus reference TRBV7-9 and TRBJ1-3, the full variable domain is DTGVSQNPRHKITKRGQNVTFRCDPISEHNRLYWYRQTLGQGPEFLTYFQNEAQLEKSRLLSDRFSAERPKGSFSTLEIQRTEQGDSAMYLCASSLAGAIGNTIYFGEGSWLTVV.

This chain connects TRBV7-2 to TRBJ1-4; TRBD1 might be the D (6 bases). Germline-derived CDR1 and CDR2 are SGHTA and FQGNSA. Trimming took 1 base from V and 5 from J, leaving 8 bases between them. The CDR3 runs to 14 residues. The DNA of the CDR3 is TGTGCCAGCAGCTTAGGAAGGGGGAATGAAAAACTGTTTTTT. Translated, it gives CASSLGRGNEKLFF.

V gene TRBV29-1 combines with J gene TRBJ1-5; TRBD1 agrees at 10 bases. Germline CDR1 is SQVTM and CDR2 is ANQGSEA. J was trimmed by 4 bases and V by 5 bases; bases with no gene match: 5. CDR3 length: 14 amino acids. CDR3 sequence: CSVTPGQGNQPQHF. The CDR3 nucleotides are TGCAGCGTTACTCCGGGACAGGGGAATCAGCCCCAGCATTTT.

This clone showed up just once. Different DNA sequences within this sample yield the same CDR3. The chain links TRBV18 to TRBJ2-3, with a weak D call TRBD2 (5 bases). The CDR3 runs 14 residues. From germline, CDR1 is KGHSH and CDR2 LQKENI. The V end lost 2 bases, the J end lost 0 bases, and 6 bases lay between the germline ends. The CDR3 DNA sequence: TGTGCCAGCTCACCAGGAGGTAGCACAGATACGCAGTATTTT. Translation gives CASSPGGSTDTQYF.

The J gene is TRBJ1-2, the V gene TRBV2, with a weak D call TRBD1 (5 bases). CDR3 length: 14 residues. The germline gives CDR1 SNHLY, CDR2 FYNNEI. V was clipped by 6 bases and J by 8 bases, with 19 bases between them. The CDR3: CASRTGLPVAGYTF. The CDR3, as DNA: TGTGCCAGCAGGACGGGACTCCCGGTCGCCGGCTACACCTTC.

About this clone itself: Since a much larger clone is just one base distant, this may be a read error. The chain couples TRBV28 to TRBJ1-1, with TRBD1 matching 7 bases. The CDR3 consists of 14 residues. With 6 bases clipped from V and 0 bases from J, the junction kept 4 bases outside the gene matches. The germline V gene has CDR1 MDHEN and CDR2 SYDVKM. CDR3 nucleotide sequence: TGTGCCAGCAGGGAACAGGGGATGAACACTGAAGCTTTCTTT. Its translation is CASREQGMNTEAFF.

The J gene is TRBJ2-1, the V gene TRBV9; perhaps TRBD1 as D (6 bases). Germline values: CDR1 SGDLS, CDR2 YYNGEE. The CDR3 has 14 residues. Trimming shortened V by 3 bases and J by 2 bases, and 9 bases separated the two germline ends. CDR3: CASSGQGTYNEQFF. CDR3 DNA: TGTGCCAGCAGCGGTCAGGGGACCTACAATGAGCAGTTCTTC.

CDR3 sequence (DNA): TGTGCAAGTCGCTTAGTTCCCCATAGCAATCAGCCCCAGCATTTT. Encoded protein: CASRLVPHSNQPQHF. V and J are TRBV12-2 and TRBJ1-5; TRBD1, the table's D call, lacks a check against the DNA. TRBV12-2 is a recognized pseudogene. CDR3 length: 15 amino acids.

The chain links TRBV7-9 to TRBJ2-3; D is unclear. The V gene lost 6 bases and the J gene lost 2 bases, with 24 bases spanning the gap. The CDR3 length is 18 residues. Germline CDR1 reads SEHNR; CDR2 reads FQNEAQ (reference sequence). The CDR3 DNA is TGTGCCAGCAGTCACTCCACTGGCGGCAGAGGTTCCACAGATACGCAGTATTTT. It is translated as CASSHSTGGRGSTDTQYF.

This rearrangement joins TRBV15 to TRBJ1-1; the D gene is possibly TRBD1 (5 bases). The CDR3 has 16 amino acids. The germline V and J ends were trimmed by 2 bases and 2 bases, with 15 bases remaining between them. Looked up from germline, CDR1 is LNHNV and CDR2 is YYDKDF (reference sequence). CDR3 in amino acids: CATSRNSVGVNTEAFF. The DNA of the CDR3 is TGTGCCACCAGCAGAAATTCTGTAGGGGTCAACACTGAAGCTTTCTTT.

Only one count was recorded for this clone. This chain uses TRBV7-9 with TRBJ2-4; 7 bases map to TRBD1. CDR3 size: 15 residues. Unmatched junction bases numbered 8, after V lost 5 bases and J lost 4 bases. Germline CDR1 SEHNR, CDR2 FQNEAQ (reference sequence). The CDR3: CASSPETGAKNIQYF. The CDR3 bases are TGTGCCAGCAGCCCGGAAACAGGGGCTAAAAACATTCAGTACTTC.

The CDR3 DNA follows: TGTGCCAGCAGTGAATTTGCAGGTTACAATGAGCAGTTCTTC. Protein product: CASSEFAGYNEQFF. V usage is TRBV25-1 and J usage is TRBJ2-1; D gene uncertain. Germline V gives CDR1 MGHDK, CDR2 SYGVNS. Trimming shortened V by 1 base and J by 4 bases, and 8 bases separated the two germline ends. The CDR3 spans 14 residues. Full variable domain (rest looked up from reference TRBV25-1 and TRBJ2-1): EADIYQTPRYLVIGTGKKITLECSQTMGHDKMYWYQQDPGMELHLIHYSYGVNSTEKGDLSSESTVSRIRTEHFPLTLESARPSHTSQYLCASSEFAGYNEQFFGPGTRLTVL.

The V and J genes are TRBV5-1 and TRBJ2-2; TRBD2 aligns across 8 bases. With V trimmed by 1 base and J by 7 bases, 3 bases remained unmatched. CDR1 is SGHRS, CDR2 YFSETQ, per germline. The CDR3 extends over 14 amino acids. CDR3 bases: TGCGCCAGCAGCTTGCGGACTAGCCGCGGGGAGCTGTTTTTT. Protein sequence: CASSLRTSRGELFF. Looking up the rest from reference TRBV5-1 and TRBJ2-2 gives the full variable domain: KAGVTQTPRYLIKTRGQQVTLSCSPISGHRSVSWYQQTPGQGLQFLFEYFSETQRNKGNFPGRFSGRQFSNSRSEMNVSTLELGDSALYLCASSLRTSRGELFFGEGSRLTVL.

This clone was counted a single time. This chain connects TRBV9 to TRBJ2-5; maybe TRBD2 (5 bases). Trimming shortened V by 7 bases and J by 5 bases, and 21 bases separated the two germline ends. The CDR3 totals 15 residues. Germline lookup yields CDR1 SGDLS and CDR2 YYNGEE. The chain's CDR3 is CASATLAHPTETQYF. The DNA of the CDR3 is TGTGCCAGCGCGACGCTAGCCCATCCAACTGAGACCCAGTACTTC.

The chain recombines TRBV18 with TRBJ1-1, with 9 bases matching TRBD1. The CDR3 is 15 residues long. Trimming at V came to 0 bases and at J to 6 bases, leaving 5 bases not matched to a gene. Germline CDR1 reads KGHSH; CDR2 reads LQKENI. The CDR3, as DNA: TGTGCCAGCTCACCACCGATTGGACAGGGGTCTGAAGCTTTCTTT. Amino acids: CASSPPIGQGSEAFF.

This clone was detected only a few times. The V and J genes are TRBV7-2 and TRBJ2-7, with 11 bases identical to TRBD1. The CDR3 consists of 17 residues. V was pared by 2 bases and J by 3 bases, with 9 bases of the junction left unmatched. The V gene's germline CDR1 is SGHTA and CDR2 FQGNSA. CDR3 sequence reads: CASSLKMAGTGGYEQYF. In nucleotides, the CDR3 is TGTGCCAGCAGCTTAAAGATGGCCGGGACAGGGGGCTACGAGCAGTACTTC.

The chain uses TRBV3-1 (or the pseudogene TRBV3-2) and TRBJ2-3; maybe TRBD2 (6 bases). This CDR3 contains 15 residues. V was clipped by 4 bases and J by 1 base, with 12 bases between them. The V gene's germline CDR1 is LGHDT and CDR2 YNNKEL (reference sequence). DNA for the CDR3: TGTGCCAGCAGCCGGACGGCTAGCGGCACAGATACGCAGTATTTT. It encodes CASSRTASGTDTQYF.

This clone was counted only a few times. The V gene is TRBV7-6, the J gene TRBJ1-2, with a possible D match to TRBD1 (5 bases). Germline V CDR1 and CDR2: SGHVS, FNYEAQ. The CDR3 totals 15 residues. V was pared by 2 bases and J by 4 bases, with 14 bases between. CDR3 residues: CASSLLQGDSYGYTF. The CDR3 DNA reads as TGTGCCAGCAGCTTATTACAAGGGGATAGCTATGGCTACACCTTC.